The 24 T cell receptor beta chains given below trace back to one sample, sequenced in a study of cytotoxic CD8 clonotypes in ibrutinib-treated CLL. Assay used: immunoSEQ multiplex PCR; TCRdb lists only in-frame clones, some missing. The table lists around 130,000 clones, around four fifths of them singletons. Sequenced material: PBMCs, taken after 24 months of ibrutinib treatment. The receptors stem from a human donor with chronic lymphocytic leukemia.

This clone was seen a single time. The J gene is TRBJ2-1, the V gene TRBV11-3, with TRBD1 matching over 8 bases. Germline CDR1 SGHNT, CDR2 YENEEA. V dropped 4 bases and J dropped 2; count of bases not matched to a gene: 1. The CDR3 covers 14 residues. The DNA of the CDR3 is TGTGCCAGCAGCTCGGGACAGGCCTACAATGAGCAGTTCTTC. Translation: CASSSGQAYNEQFF.

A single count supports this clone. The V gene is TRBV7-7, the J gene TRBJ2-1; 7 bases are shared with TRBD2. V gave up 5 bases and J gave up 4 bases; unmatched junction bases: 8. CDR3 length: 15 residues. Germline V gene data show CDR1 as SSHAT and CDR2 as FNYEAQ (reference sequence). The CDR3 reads CASSPAGGRYNEQFF. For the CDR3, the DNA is TGTGCCAGCAGCCCCGCCGGGGGGAGATACAATGAGCAGTTCTTC.

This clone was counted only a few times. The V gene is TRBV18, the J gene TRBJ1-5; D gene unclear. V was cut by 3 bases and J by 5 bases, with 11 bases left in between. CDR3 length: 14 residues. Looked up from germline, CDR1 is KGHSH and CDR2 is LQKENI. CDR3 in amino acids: CASSPIHGDQPQHF. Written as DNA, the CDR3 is TGTGCCAGCTCACCGATCCATGGGGATCAGCCCCAGCATTTT.

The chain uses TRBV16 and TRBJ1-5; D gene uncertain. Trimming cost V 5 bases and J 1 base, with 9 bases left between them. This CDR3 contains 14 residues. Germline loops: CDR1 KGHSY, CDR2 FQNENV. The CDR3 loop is CASSSRGSNQPQHF. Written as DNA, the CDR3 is TGTGCCAGCAGCAGCCGTGGAAGCAATCAGCCCCAGCATTTT.

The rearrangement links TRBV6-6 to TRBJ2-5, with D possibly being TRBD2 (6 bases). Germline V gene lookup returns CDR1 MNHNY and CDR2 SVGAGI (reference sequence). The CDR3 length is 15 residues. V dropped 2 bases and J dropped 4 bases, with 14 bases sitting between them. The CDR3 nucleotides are TGTGCCAGCAGTTACCTTACTAGGACTATAGAGACCCAGTACTTC. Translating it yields CASSYLTRTIETQYF.

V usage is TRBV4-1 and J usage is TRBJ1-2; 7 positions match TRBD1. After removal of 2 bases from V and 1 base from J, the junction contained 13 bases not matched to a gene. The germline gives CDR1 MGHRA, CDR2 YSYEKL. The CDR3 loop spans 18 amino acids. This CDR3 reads CASSQPAGGGAVNYGYTF. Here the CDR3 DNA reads TGCGCCAGCAGCCAACCCGCCGGAGGGGGCGCCGTTAACTATGGCTACACCTTC.

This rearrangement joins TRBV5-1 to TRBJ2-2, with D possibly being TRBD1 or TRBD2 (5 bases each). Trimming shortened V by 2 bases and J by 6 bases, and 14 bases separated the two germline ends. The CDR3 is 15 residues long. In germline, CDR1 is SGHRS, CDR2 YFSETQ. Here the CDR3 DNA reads TGCGCCAGCAGCTTTCGGGACCCACGGTCCGGGGAGCTGTTTTTT. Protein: CASSFRDPRSGELFF.

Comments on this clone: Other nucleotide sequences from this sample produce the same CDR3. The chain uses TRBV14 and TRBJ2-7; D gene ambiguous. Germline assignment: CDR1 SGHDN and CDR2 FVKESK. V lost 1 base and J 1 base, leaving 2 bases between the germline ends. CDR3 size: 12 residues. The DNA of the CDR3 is TGTGCCAGCAGCCAAGGATCCTACGAGCAGTACTTC. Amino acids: CASSQGSYEQYF.

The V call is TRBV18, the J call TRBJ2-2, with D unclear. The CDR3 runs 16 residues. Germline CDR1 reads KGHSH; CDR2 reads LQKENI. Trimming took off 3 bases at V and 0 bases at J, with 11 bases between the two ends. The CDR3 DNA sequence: TGTGCCAGCTCACCGAAACAGACCACGAACACCGGGGAGCTGTTTTTT. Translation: CASSPKQTTNTGELFF.

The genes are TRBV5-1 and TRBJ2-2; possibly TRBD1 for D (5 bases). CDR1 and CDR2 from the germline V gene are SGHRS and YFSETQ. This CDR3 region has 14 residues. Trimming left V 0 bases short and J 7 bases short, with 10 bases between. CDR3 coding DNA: TGCGCCAGCAGCTTGGGACAGTTAGTCGGGGAGCTGTTTTTT. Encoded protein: CASSLGQLVGELFF.

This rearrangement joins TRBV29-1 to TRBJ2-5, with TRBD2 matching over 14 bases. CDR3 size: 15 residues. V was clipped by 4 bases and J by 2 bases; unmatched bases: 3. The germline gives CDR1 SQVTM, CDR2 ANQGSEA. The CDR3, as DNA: TGCAGCGTTGTAGGGACTAGCGGGGGTCAAGAGACCCAGTACTTC. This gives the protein CSVVGTSGGQETQYF.

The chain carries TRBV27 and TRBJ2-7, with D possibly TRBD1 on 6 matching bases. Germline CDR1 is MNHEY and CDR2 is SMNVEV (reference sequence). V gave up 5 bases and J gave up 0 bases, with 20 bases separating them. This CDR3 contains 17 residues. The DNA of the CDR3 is TGTGCCAGCAGTCCCCTGGGCAGGGACATTGGCTCCTACGAGCAGTACTTC. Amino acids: CASSPLGRDIGSYEQYF.

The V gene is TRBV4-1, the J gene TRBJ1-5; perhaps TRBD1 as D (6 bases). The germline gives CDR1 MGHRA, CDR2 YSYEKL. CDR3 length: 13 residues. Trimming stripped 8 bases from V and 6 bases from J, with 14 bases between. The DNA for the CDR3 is TGCGCCAGCTTCCCCCAGGGGTTTCAGCCCCAGCATTTT. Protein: CASFPQGFQPQHF.

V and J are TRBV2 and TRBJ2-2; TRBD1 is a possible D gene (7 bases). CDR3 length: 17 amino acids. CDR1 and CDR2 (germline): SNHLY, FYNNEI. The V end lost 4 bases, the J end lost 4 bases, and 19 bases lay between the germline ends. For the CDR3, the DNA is TGTGCCAGCAGTGTGGGGGGAAGGGGGCCGGGCACCGGGGAGCTGTTTTTT. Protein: CASSVGGRGPGTGELFF.

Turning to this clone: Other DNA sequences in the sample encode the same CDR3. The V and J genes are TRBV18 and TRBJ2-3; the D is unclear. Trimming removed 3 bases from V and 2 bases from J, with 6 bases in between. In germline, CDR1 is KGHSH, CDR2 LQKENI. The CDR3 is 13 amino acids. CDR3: CASSPAVTDTQYF. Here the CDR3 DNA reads TGTGCCAGCTCACCCGCTGTCACAGATACGCAGTATTTT. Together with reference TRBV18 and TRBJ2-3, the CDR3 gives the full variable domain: NAGVMQNPRHLVRRRGQEARLRCSPMKGHSHVYWYRQLPEEGLKFMVYLQKENIIDESGMPKERFSAEFPKEGPSILRIQQVVRGDSAAYFCASSPAVTDTQYFGPGTRLTVL.

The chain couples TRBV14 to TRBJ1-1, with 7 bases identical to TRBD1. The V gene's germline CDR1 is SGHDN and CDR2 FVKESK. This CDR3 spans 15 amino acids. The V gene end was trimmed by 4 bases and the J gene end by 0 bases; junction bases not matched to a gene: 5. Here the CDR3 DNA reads TGTGCCAGCAGCCCCACGGGACAGTTGAACACTGAAGCTTTCTTT. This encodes CASSPTGQLNTEAFF.

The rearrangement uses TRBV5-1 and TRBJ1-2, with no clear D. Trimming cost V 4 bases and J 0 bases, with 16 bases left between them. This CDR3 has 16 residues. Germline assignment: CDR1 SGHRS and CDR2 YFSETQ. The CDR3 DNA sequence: TGCGCCAGCAGCGACGGGAGCGTACGAGCTAACTATGGCTACACCTTC. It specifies CASSDGSVRANYGYTF.

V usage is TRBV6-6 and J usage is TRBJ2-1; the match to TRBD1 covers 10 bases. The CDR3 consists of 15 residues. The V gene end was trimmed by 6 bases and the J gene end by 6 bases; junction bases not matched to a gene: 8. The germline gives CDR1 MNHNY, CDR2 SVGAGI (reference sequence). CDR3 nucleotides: TGTGCCAGCAGCAACCGGGACAGGGGAGGCAATGAGCAGTTCTTC. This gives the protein CASSNRDRGGNEQFF.

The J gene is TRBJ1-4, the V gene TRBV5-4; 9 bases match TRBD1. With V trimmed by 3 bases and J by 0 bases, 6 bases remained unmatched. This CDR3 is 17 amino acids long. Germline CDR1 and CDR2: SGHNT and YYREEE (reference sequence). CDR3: CASSYGQGSATNEKLFF. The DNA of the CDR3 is TGTGCCAGCAGCTACGGACAGGGGTCGGCAACTAATGAAAAACTGTTTTTT. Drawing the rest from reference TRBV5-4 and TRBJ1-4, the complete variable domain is ETGVTQSPTHLIKTRGQQVTLRCSSQSGHNTVSWYQQALGQGPQFIFQYYREEENGRGNFPPRFSGLQFPNYSSELNVNALELDDSALYLCASSYGQGSATNEKLFFGSGTQLSVL.

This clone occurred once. The CDR3 DNA reads TGTGCCAGCAGCTTAGGGCAGAATAATGAAAAACTGTTTTTT. Residues: CASSLGQNNEKLFF. The chain employs TRBV7-2 and TRBJ1-4; D gene uncertain. V lost 1 base, J lost 4 bases, and 7 bases lay in between. This CDR3 is built from 14 residues. Germline CDR1 is SGHTA and CDR2 is FQGNSA.

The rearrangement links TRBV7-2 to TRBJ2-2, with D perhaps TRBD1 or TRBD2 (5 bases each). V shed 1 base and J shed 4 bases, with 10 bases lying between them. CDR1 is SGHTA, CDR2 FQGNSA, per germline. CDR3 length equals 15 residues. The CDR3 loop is CASSLGGVRTGELFF. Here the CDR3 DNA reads TGTGCCAGCAGCTTAGGAGGGGTTCGCACCGGGGAGCTGTTTTTT.

The CDR3 loop reads CASSFGEKLFF. The CDR3, as DNA: TGTGCCAGCAGTTTCGGTGAAAAACTGTTTTTT. The chain uses TRBV28 and TRBJ1-4, with D unclear. The CDR3 extends over 11 amino acids. Trimming pared 3 bases from V and 7 bases from J, leaving 3 bases between. The germline V gene has CDR1 MDHEN and CDR2 SYDVKM.

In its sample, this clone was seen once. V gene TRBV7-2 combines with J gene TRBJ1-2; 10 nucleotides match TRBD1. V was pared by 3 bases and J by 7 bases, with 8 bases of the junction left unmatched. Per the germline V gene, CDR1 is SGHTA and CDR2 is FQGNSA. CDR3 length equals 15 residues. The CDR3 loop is CASSLRGQGSSGYTF. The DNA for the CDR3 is TGTGCCAGCAGCTTGAGGGGACAGGGGTCTTCTGGCTACACCTTC.

The CDR3 DNA sequence: TGTGCCAGCAGCTCCCAAGGGACCTCAATCAGAAATTCACCCCTCCACTTT. It yields the protein CASSSQGTSIRNSPLHF. This chain joins TRBV7-9 and TRBJ1-6, with a possible D match to TRBD1 (5 bases). V lost 4 bases, J lost 7 bases, and 20 bases lay in between. CDR1 and CDR2 (germline): SEHNR, FQNEAQ (reference sequence). CDR3 length: 17 residues.